This is a list of T cell receptor beta chains from one sample in a study of vaccination and CD4 T cells after COVID-19. For these TCRs, the target antigens are not known. TCRdb called the PCR reads again in MiXCR, with one record for every CDR3 protein. This table has 20,000 to 25,000 distinct CDR3 sequences, 49% appearing once. Specimen: CD4+ T cells from blood, cultured in vitro. The receptors here all came from a human donor who had recovered from COVID-19. Each CDR3 is given with its conserved first and last residue. A D gene is named only where the DNA matches it firmly. The listing skips clone size in some rows; elsewhere it reads once, few, many or a size class.

TRBV6-5,TRBJ2-4,TRBD1,-,TGTGCCAGCAGTTACTCCCGGGACAGGGGGCTTGTAAACATTCAGTACTTC,CASSYSRDRGLVNIQYF
TRBV10-3,TRBJ2-5,TRBD1,-,TGTGCCATCAGGAGGGACAGGGGGGAGACCCAGTACTTC,CAIRRDRGETQYF
TRBV7-2,TRBJ2-1,TRBD2,-,TGTGCCAGCAGTCTCCTCCTAAGCGGGATTAACAATGAGCAGTTCTTC,CASSLLLSGINNEQFF
TRBV7-8,TRBJ2-1,TRBD2,-,TGTGCCAGCAGCTTGGCGGGAGCGACCTACAACGAGCAGTTCTTC,CASSLAGATYNEQFF
TRBV28,TRBJ2-7,TRBD2,-,TGTGCCAGCAGTTTAGAATCCAGCGGGAGTTTCTCTTACGAGCAGTACTTC,CASSLESSGSFSYEQYF
TRBV28,TRBJ2-7,TRBD1,-,TGTACCAGCAGCCGGGACAGGGGCCCCTACGAGCAGTACTTC,CTSSRDRGPYEQYF
TRBV7-9,TRBJ2-2,TRBD2,once,TGTGCCAGCGGGGGGGTCCCCGAGCTGTTTTTT,CASGGVPELFF
TRBV2,TRBJ2-7,TRBD1,-,TGTGCCAGCAAGCGACAGGGGGGAAGGAACGAGCAGTACTTC,CASKRQGGRNEQYF
TRBV11-3,TRBJ2-5,TRBD2,-,TGTGCCAGCAGCTTAGGAACTAGCGGGGCCCGTAGGACCCAGTACTTC,CASSLGTSGARRTQYF
TRBV21-1,TRBJ2-2,-,few,TGTGCCAGCAGCAATATGACAGGGGGGAGGCCCGGGGAGCTGTTTTTT,CASSNMTGGRPGELFF
TRBV20-1,TRBJ2-3,TRBD2,few,TGCAGTGTTGAGACTAGCGGGACAGATACGCAGTATTTT,CSVETSGTDTQYF
TRBV18,TRBJ2-1,TRBD1,-,TGTGCCAGCTCACGGCCGGGACAGGGGAAATTCTACAATGAGCAGTTCTTC,CASSRPGQGKFYNEQFF